The rows below give T cell receptor beta chains drawn from one sample of a study of cytomegalovirus exposure and HLA in healthy donors. The assay was immunoSEQ multiplex PCR, and TCRdb's table has in-frame clones only and misses some. In the table there are over 150,000 clones, roughly 80% of which are singletons. The specimen sequenced was PBMCs. The origin of the receptors is a man aged 45-65 years in good health and CMV-seropositive. Both conserved end residues are part of each CDR3. A D gene is named only where the DNA matches it firmly. Clone size is stated in some rows and not others, as once, few, many or a class when expanded.

size: -
V: TRBV5-1
J: TRBJ2-1
D: -
DNA: TGCGCCAGCAGCTTGGCATTGAATGAGCAGTTCTTC
CDR3: CASSLALNEQFF

size: -
V: TRBV2
J: TRBJ2-5
D: -
DNA: TGTGCCAGTGGGACTCAAGAGACCCAGTACTTC
CDR3: CASGTQETQYF

size: -
V: TRBV9
J: TRBJ2-1
D: TRBD2
DNA: TGTGCCAGCAGCGAATGGGAGGGCCCCTACAATGAGCAGTTCTTC
CDR3: CASSEWEGPYNEQFF

size: -
V: TRBV7-2
J: TRBJ2-5
D: TRBD1
DNA: TGTGCCAGCAGTCAGGGACAGCTAAAAGAGACCCAGTACTTC
CDR3: CASSQGQLKETQYF

size: -
V: TRBV5-1
J: TRBJ2-7
D: TRBD1
DNA: TGCGCCAGCAGCTCCGGGACAGGACCCTACGAGCAGTACTTC
CDR3: CASSSGTGPYEQYF

size: -
V: TRBV4-3
J: TRBJ2-7
D: -
DNA: TGCGCCAGCAGCCAAGATCTTCGAGGGAGCCGCTCCTACGAGCAGTACTTC
CDR3: CASSQDLRGSRSYEQYF

size: -
V: TRBV5-1
J: TRBJ1-1
D: -
DNA: TGCGCCAGCAGCTTGAACACAGGGAACACTGAAGCTTTCTTT
CDR3: CASSLNTGNTEAFF

size: few
V: TRBV30
J: TRBJ1-5
D: -
DNA: TGTGCCTGGAGTGGCGGGAGAGATCAGCCCCAGCATTTT
CDR3: CAWSGGRDQPQHF

size: -
V: TRBV6-1
J: TRBJ1-2
D: TRBD1
DNA: TGTGCCAGCAGTGTTCGCGGACAGGAGGCCTATGGCTACACCTTC
CDR3: CASSVRGQEAYGYTF

size: -
V: TRBV6-1
J: TRBJ2-7
D: -
DNA: TGTGCCAGCAGTGATACTAGGCAGAGCGAGCAGTACTTC
CDR3: CASSDTRQSEQYF

size: few
V: TRBV7-2
J: TRBJ1-4
D: -
DNA: TGTGCCAGCAGCTCGATCAGGGGCGAGAATGAAAAACTGTTTTTT
CDR3: CASSSIRGENEKLFF

size: once
V: TRBV4-3
J: TRBJ2-1
D: TRBD2
DNA: TGCGCCAGCAGCCAAGGGGGACTAGCGGGAGTAAGGAATGAGCAGTTCTTC
CDR3: CASSQGGLAGVRNEQFF

size: -
V: TRBV11-1
J: TRBJ2-2
D: -
DNA: TGTGCCAGCGAGCTTGGAGATATAACCGGGGAGCTGTTTTTT
CDR3: CASELGDITGELFF

size: -
V: TRBV30
J: TRBJ1-2
D: -
DNA: TGTGCCTGGACCGCACAGGGTTATGGCTACACCTTC
CDR3: CAWTAQGYGYTF

size: -
V: TRBV10-1
J: TRBJ1-4
D: -
DNA: TGCGCCAGTTGGAGCTTTAGGGGGGGACCCAATGAAAAACTGTTTTTT
CDR3: CASWSFRGGPNEKLFF

size: -
V: TRBV5-1
J: TRBJ2-7
D: TRBD2
DNA: TGCGCCAGCAGCTTGGGACTAGCGGGAGACCACGAGCAGTACTTC
CDR3: CASSLGLAGDHEQYF

size: -
V: TRBV5-8
J: TRBJ2-2
D: -
DNA: TGTGCCAGCAGCTTGGATCGACTAGCGAACACCGGGGAGCTGTTTTTT
CDR3: CASSLDRLANTGELFF

size: -
V: TRBV11-2
J: TRBJ2-7
D: TRBD1
DNA: TGTGCCAGCAGCCGAGGGGACAGGCAGGTCGAGCAGTACTTC
CDR3: CASSRGDRQVEQYF

size: -
V: TRBV4-1
J: TRBJ2-5
D: TRBD2
DNA: TGCGCCAGCAGCCGTTTCTACTTAATAGCGGGAGTAGAGACCCAGTACTTC
CDR3: CASSRFYLIAGVETQYF

size: -
V: TRBV4-3
J: TRBJ1-2
D: -
DNA: TGCGCCAGCAGCCAAGGACGGCGGTCTAACTATGGCTACACCTTC
CDR3: CASSQGRRSNYGYTF

size: -
V: TRBV5-6
J: TRBJ2-3
D: TRBD2
DNA: TGTGCCAGCAGCTTGGGGGTTTACGGGGGGGCGGCAGATACGCAGTATTTT
CDR3: CASSLGVYGGAADTQYF

size: -
V: TRBV9
J: TRBJ2-3
D: TRBD2
DNA: TGTGCCAGCAGCTCCATTAGCGGGGGGGCGGATACGCAGTATTTT
CDR3: CASSSISGGADTQYF

size: few
V: TRBV7-2
J: TRBJ2-4
D: -
DNA: TGTGCCAGCAGCTTAGACGATTTAGACATTCAGTACTTC
CDR3: CASSLDDLDIQYF

size: -
V: TRBV7-9
J: TRBJ2-3
D: TRBD2
DNA: TGTGCCAGCAGCCCGGGACTAGCGTATGGGGCAGATACGCAGTATTTT
CDR3: CASSPGLAYGADTQYF

size: -
V: TRBV7-6
J: TRBJ1-5
D: -
DNA: TGTGCCAGCAGCCCGCATCGGAGCAATCAGCCCCAGCATTTT
CDR3: CASSPHRSNQPQHF

size: -
V: TRBV28
J: TRBJ2-3
D: TRBD2
DNA: TGTGCCAGCAGTCCGCCGGGGCTAGCGGGCTACACAGATACGCAGTATTTT
CDR3: CASSPPGLAGYTDTQYF

size: -
V: TRBV11-2
J: TRBJ2-5
D: -
DNA: TGTGCCAGCAGCTTACGGGTGACTGGACAAGAGACCCAGTACTTC
CDR3: CASSLRVTGQETQYF

size: -
V: TRBV7-2
J: TRBJ2-5
D: -
DNA: TGTGCCAGCAGCTTATTTGGAGGGGTGGTGGAGACCCAGTACTTC
CDR3: CASSLFGGVVETQYF

size: once
V: TRBV5-4
J: TRBJ1-2
D: TRBD1
DNA: TGTGCCAGCAGAGACGGACAGGGATTCTATGGCTACACCTTC
CDR3: CASRDGQGFYGYTF

size: -
V: TRBV2
J: TRBJ1-1
D: -
DNA: TGTGCCAGCTATGCGGGAGCGTTCACTGAAGCTTTCTTT
CDR3: CASYAGAFTEAFF

size: -
V: TRBV4-1
J: TRBJ2-4
D: -
DNA: TGCGCCAGCAGCCAAGGGAGGGATCTGGACATTCAGTACTTC
CDR3: CASSQGRDLDIQYF

size: -
V: TRBV5-5
J: TRBJ1-1
D: TRBD1
DNA: TGTGCCAGCAGCCTAAGGGACAGAAACACTGAAGCTTTCTTT
CDR3: CASSLRDRNTEAFF

size: -
V: TRBV18
J: TRBJ2-2
D: TRBD1
DNA: TGTGCCAGCTCCCCTGGACAGGGCGACACCGGGGAGCTGTTTTTT
CDR3: CASSPGQGDTGELFF

size: few
V: TRBV5-4
J: TRBJ2-7
D: TRBD1
DNA: TGTGCCAGCAGCAACTTGGGGGGACAGGGTATCGAGGAGCAGTACTTC
CDR3: CASSNLGGQGIEEQYF

size: -
V: TRBV28
J: TRBJ2-2
D: TRBD1
DNA: TGTGCCAGCAGTTTACCCGGGACAGCGAACACCGGGGAGCTGTTTTTT
CDR3: CASSLPGTANTGELFF

size: -
V: TRBV30
J: TRBJ2-2
D: -
DNA: TGTGCCTGGAGTGTACGTTTGGGGCCCGGGGAGCTGTTTTTT
CDR3: CAWSVRLGPGELFF

size: few
V: TRBV9
J: TRBJ2-7
D: TRBD1
DNA: TGTGCCAGCACCAAGGGGCAGGGGGCAAACGAGCAGTACTTC
CDR3: CASTKGQGANEQYF

size: -
V: TRBV4-3
J: TRBJ2-7
D: -
DNA: TGCGCCAGCAGCCAGGGGATTACAGGGTTCTACGAGCAGTACTTC
CDR3: CASSQGITGFYEQYF

size: -
V: TRBV7-9
J: TRBJ1-2
D: -
DNA: TGTGCCAGCAGCTTAGAACAGGCACCCTATGGCTACACCTTC
CDR3: CASSLEQAPYGYTF

size: -
V: TRBV19
J: TRBJ1-2
D: -
DNA: TGTGCCAGTAGAACCCAGGGCTCTAAACATGGCTACACCTTC
CDR3: CASRTQGSKHGYTF

size: -
V: TRBV30
J: TRBJ2-7
D: TRBD2
DNA: TGTGCCTGGAGTGTAAGGACTAGCTCCTACGAGCAGTACTTC
CDR3: CAWSVRTSSYEQYF

size: -
V: TRBV28
J: TRBJ1-4
D: TRBD1
DNA: TGTGCCAGCAGTTTAGATTCGGGACAGGGGAATGAAAAACTGTTTTTT
CDR3: CASSLDSGQGNEKLFF

size: -
V: TRBV6-7
J: TRBJ2-7
D: -
DNA: TGTGCCAGCCCCACCACCTACTCCTACGAGCAGTACTTC
CDR3: CASPTTYSYEQYF

size: -
V: TRBV7-8
J: TRBJ2-5
D: TRBD1
DNA: TGTGCCAGCAGCTTAGTAACCCCACAGACAGGGGTAATGGAGACCCAGTACTTC
CDR3: CASSLVTPQTGVMETQYF

size: -
V: TRBV7-9
J: TRBJ2-1
D: -
DNA: TGTGCCAGCAGCTTGGGACTCCCACCTTACAATGAGCAGTTCTTC
CDR3: CASSLGLPPYNEQFF

size: -
V: TRBV30
J: TRBJ2-3
D: TRBD2
DNA: TGTGCCTGGAGTGTACGCACTAGCGGGAGAAATACGCGGTATTTT
CDR3: CAWSVRTSGRNTRYF